The clone carrying this T cell receptor (beta chain) was seen repeatedly, ten times or more. The sample belongs to a study of CD8 T cells in ankylosing spondylitis. TCRdb itself ran the 5' RACE reads through MiXCR, one entry per CDR3 protein. Of some 130,000 distinct CDR3 sequences in the sample, about 7% were seen once. Germline CDR1 and CDR2: SGHTA and FQGNSA. V lost 3 bases and J lost 6; bases outside the gene matches: 6. There are 17 residues in the CDR3. The clonotype was recovered from a female donor with ankylosing spondylitis or in good health (not recorded which). The specimen was blood, either unsorted or a sorted T cell fraction (not recorded which). The V gene is TRBV7-2, the J gene TRBJ2-2; 14 nucleotides match TRBD2. The CDR3 here is CASSLGTSGGGAGELFF. DNA for the CDR3: TGTGCCAGCAGCTTGGGGACTAGCGGGGGAGGAGCCGGGGAGCTGTTTTTT.